This T cell receptor (beta chain) was captured in a study of OX40 agonist ivuxolimab in advanced cancers. Only in-frame clones appear in the TCRdb table, and some are missing; sequencing was by immunoSEQ multiplex PCR. The table has around 92,000 clones, about 80% seen once. V trimming: 1 base; J trimming: 6 bases; junction bases outside the gene matches: 4. Germline V lookup: CDR1 SGHVS, CDR2 FNYEAQ. The CDR3 loop spans 14 amino acids. This clone was counted only a few times. This TCR was recovered from an adult with an advanced solid tumor such as melanoma, head and neck, liver or kidney cancer. This specimen consisted of CD4+ or CD8+ T cells sorted from blood, obtained in a trial of the OX40 agonist ivuxolimab. The rearrangement links TRBV7-6 to TRBJ1-2; 8 positions match TRBD1. The CDR3 DNA reads as TGTGCCAGCAGCTTAGGGACAGGGCCACATGGCTACACCTTC. Translated, it gives CASSLGTGPHGYTF.